This T cell receptor beta chain was documented in a study of cytomegalovirus exposure and HLA in healthy donors. This clone appeared a few times. Using immunoSEQ multiplex PCR, the repertoire was profiled, and TCRdb retains in-frame clones only, with some absent. The sample consists of 150,000 to 200,000 clones, under 90% of them appearing once. Per germline, CDR1 KGHSH and CDR2 LQKENI. V trimming: 4 bases; J trimming: 7 bases; junction bases outside the gene matches: 10. CDR3 length equals 14 residues. This clonotype was sampled from a man younger than 35 in good health and CMV-seropositive. Specimen: PBMCs. This chain connects TRBV18 to TRBJ2-7; 7 bases agree with TRBD1. DNA for the CDR3: TGTGCCAGCTCACTTCTCCGGGACAGATGTGAGCAGTACTTC. The encoded protein is CASSLLRDRCEQYF.